This TCR beta chain was sequenced in a study of blood T cell repertoires in COVID-19. On the study more broadly: Both acute and convalescent COVID-19 samples were obtained from the United States, Italy and Spain. Sample material is recorded as cDNA or gDNA derived from T cells, B-cell-depleted T cells, or PBMCs.

CDR1 SNHLY and CDR2 FYNNEI come from the germline V gene. This CDR3 contains 15 residues. V shed 1 base and J shed 7 bases, with 15 bases lying between them. As originally analysed: Estimation of nucleated cell counts relied on the amplification of reference gene primers. The data were produced by immunoSEQ multiplex PCR, yet TCRdb's version contains in-frame clones alone and is incomplete. V and J calls and clone size come straight from that table; D and trimming were deduced from the DNA. Of about 120,000 clones in the sample, less than 95% were seen once. The TCR sequence derives from a human donor with active COVID-19. The donor label of this sample is uncertain. This rearrangement joins TRBV2 to TRBJ2-3; no firm D call. The sequenced sample was peripheral blood. The CDR3 is CASSEVRPTGYTQYF. The CDR3 DNA reads as TGTGCCAGCAGTGAAGTGAGGCCCACCGGGTATACGCAGTATTTT. The whole variable domain, remainder taken from reference TRBV2 and TRBJ2-3, is EPEVTQTPSHQVTQMGQEVILRCVPISNHLYFYWYRQILGQKVEFLVSFYNNEISEKSEIFDDQFSVERPDGSNFTLKIRSTKLEDSAMYFCASSEVRPTGYTQYFGPGTRLTVL.